Listed here are 9 T cell receptor beta chains from one sample, sequenced in a study of blood T cell repertoires in COVID-19. Profiling relied on immunoSEQ multiplex PCR, and the TCRdb table lists in-frame clones only, not all of them. The table has 99,000 or so clones, about 91% seen once. Sequencing was performed on peripheral blood. The receptors here all came from a man in his fifties with COVID-19, enrolled during active disease.

V usage is TRBV6-5 and J usage is TRBJ1-5, with D possibly being TRBD1 (6 bases). CDR1 and CDR2 from the germline V gene are MNHEY and SVGAGI. The V and J ends lost 5 bases and 4 bases respectively, with 12 bases between them. CDR3 length: 14 residues. The CDR3 spells CASSRTEGNQPQHF. In DNA, the CDR3 is TGTGCCAGCAGTCGGACAGAAGGGAATCAGCCCCAGCATTTT.

This clone came up once. The V and J genes are TRBV6-5 and TRBJ2-7; the D is unclear. Trimming pared 10 bases from V and 2 bases from J, leaving 12 bases between. CDR1 is MNHEY and CDR2 is SVGAGI in the germline V gene. The CDR3 covers 12 residues. In DNA, the CDR3 is TGTGCCACCCAAACATTTCCCTACGAGCAGTACTTC. Encoded protein: CATQTFPYEQYF.

V and J are TRBV4-1 and TRBJ2-1; D possibly corresponds to TRBD2 (7 bases). The CDR3 runs 17 residues. Germline V gene data show CDR1 as MGHRA and CDR2 as YSYEKL. The ends were cut back, 2 bases at V and 2 bases at J, with 16 bases in the middle. The CDR3 DNA is TGCGCCAGCAGCCAATCGGTTACGGGGGGCGCCTACAATGAGCAGTTCTTC. Residues: CASSQSVTGGAYNEQFF.

This sequence joins TRBV7-9 and TRBJ2-2, with a weak D call TRBD1 (5 bases). This CDR3 comprises 15 residues. Trimming took 1 base from V and 3 from J, leaving 9 bases between them. The V gene's germline CDR1 is SEHNR and CDR2 FQNEAQ (reference sequence). The CDR3 spells CASSLGSGYTGELFF. In DNA, the CDR3 is TGTGCCAGCAGCTTAGGGTCAGGGTACACCGGGGAGCTGTTTTTT.

This rearrangement joins TRBV7-2 to TRBJ2-2; TRBD2 matches 8 bases. This CDR3 region has 15 residues. Germline CDR1 reads SGHTA; CDR2 reads FQGNSA. Trimming took 1 base from V and 6 from J; bases not matched to a gene: 4. CDR3 region: CASSLDSRGAGELFF. The CDR3 coding sequence is TGTGCCAGCAGCTTAGATTCGCGGGGGGCCGGGGAGCTGTTTTTT. Variable domain in full (rest from reference TRBV7-2 and TRBJ2-2): GAGVSQSPSNKVTEKGKDVELRCDPISGHTALYWYRQSLGQGLEFLIYFQGNSAPDKSGLPSDRFSAERTGGSVSTLTIQRTQQEDSAVYLCASSLDSRGAGELFFGEGSRLTVL.

The CDR3 is CASTVSANSNQPQHF. CDR3 nucleotide sequence: TGCGCCAGCACCGTTTCAGCGAATAGCAATCAGCCCCAGCATTTT. The chain is built from TRBV10-2 and TRBJ1-5; no reliable D call. The CDR3 runs 15 residues. CDR1 is WSHSY, CDR2 SAAADI, per germline. Trimming removed 7 bases from V and 0 bases from J, with 13 bases in between.

This chain joins TRBV18 and TRBJ2-2; 7 bases map to TRBD1. The CDR3 length is 16 residues. V was pared by 3 bases and J by 2 bases, with 6 bases of the junction left unmatched. Germline-derived CDR1 and CDR2 are KGHSH and LQKENI. CDR3 amino acids: CASSPYRDSNTGELFF. In nucleotides, the CDR3 is TGTGCCAGCTCACCTTACCGGGACAGCAACACCGGGGAGCTGTTTTTT.

V usage is TRBV9 and J usage is TRBJ2-1; tentatively, D is TRBD1 (6 bases). Trimming left V 4 bases short and J 7 bases short, with 12 bases between. This CDR3 is 13 amino acids long. CDR1 is SGDLS, CDR2 YYNGEE, per germline. The CDR3 DNA sequence: TGTGCCAGCAGCCTCACAGGGTCGAATGAGCAGTTCTTC. This gives the protein CASSLTGSNEQFF.

V is TRBV5-1 and J is TRBJ1-2, with TRBD1 matching 11 bases. Losses at the gene ends were 7 bases for V and 2 bases for J; bases not matched to a gene: 4. Per the germline V gene, CDR1 is SGHRS and CDR2 is YFSETQ. This CDR3 comprises 14 residues. The CDR3 sequence is CASSRTGGNYGYTF. The CDR3 DNA reads TGCGCCAGCTCCCGGACAGGGGGCAACTATGGCTACACCTTC.